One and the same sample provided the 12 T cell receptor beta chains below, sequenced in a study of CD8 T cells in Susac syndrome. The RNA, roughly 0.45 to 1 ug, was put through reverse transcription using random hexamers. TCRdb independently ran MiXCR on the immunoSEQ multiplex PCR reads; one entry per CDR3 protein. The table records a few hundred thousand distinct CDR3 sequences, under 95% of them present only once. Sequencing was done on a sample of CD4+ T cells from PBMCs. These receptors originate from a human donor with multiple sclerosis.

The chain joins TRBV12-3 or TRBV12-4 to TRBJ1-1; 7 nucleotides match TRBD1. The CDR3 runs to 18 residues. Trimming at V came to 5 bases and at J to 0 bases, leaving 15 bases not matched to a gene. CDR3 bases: TGTGCCAGCAGTCCTAGACAGGGTGGGAGGGTGTTGAACACTGAAGCTTTCTTT. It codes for CASSPRQGGRVLNTEAFF.

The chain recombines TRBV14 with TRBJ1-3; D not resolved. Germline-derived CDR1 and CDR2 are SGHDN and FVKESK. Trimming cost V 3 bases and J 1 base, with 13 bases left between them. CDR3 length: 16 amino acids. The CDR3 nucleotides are TGTGCCAGCAGCCAGCGGAGACCACAGTCTGGAAACACCATATATTTT. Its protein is CASSQRRPQSGNTIYF.

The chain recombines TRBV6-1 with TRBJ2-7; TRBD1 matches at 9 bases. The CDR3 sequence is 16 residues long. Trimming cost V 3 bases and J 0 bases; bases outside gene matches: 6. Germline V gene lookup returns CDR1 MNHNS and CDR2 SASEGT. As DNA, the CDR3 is TGTGCCAGCAGTGATCAGAGACAGGGGGGCTCCTACGAGCAGTACTTC. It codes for CASSDQRQGGSYEQYF.

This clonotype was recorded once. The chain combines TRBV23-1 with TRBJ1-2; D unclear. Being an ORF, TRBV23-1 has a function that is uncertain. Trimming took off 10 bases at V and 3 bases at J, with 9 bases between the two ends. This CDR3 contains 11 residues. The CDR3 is CATPRDYGYTF. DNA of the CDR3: TGCGCCACTCCCCGGGACTATGGCTACACCTTC.

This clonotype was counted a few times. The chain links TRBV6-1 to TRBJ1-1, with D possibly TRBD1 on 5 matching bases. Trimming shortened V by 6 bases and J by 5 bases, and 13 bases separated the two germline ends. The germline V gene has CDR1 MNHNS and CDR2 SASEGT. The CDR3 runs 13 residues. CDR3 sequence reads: CASSIGGETEAFF. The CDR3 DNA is TGTGCCAGCAGCATTGGGGGGGAAACTGAAGCTTTCTTT.

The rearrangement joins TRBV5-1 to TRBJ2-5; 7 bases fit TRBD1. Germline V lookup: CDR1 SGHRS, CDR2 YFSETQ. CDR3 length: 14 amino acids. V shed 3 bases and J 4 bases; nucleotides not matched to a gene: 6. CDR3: CASSYRGSRETQYF. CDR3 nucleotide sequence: TGCGCCAGCAGCTACAGGGGAAGTAGAGAGACCCAGTACTTC.

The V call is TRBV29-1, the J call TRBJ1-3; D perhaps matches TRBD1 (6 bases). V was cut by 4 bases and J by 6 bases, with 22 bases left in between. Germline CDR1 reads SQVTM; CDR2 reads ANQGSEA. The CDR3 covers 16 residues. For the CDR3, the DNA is TGCAGCGTTGCCCGGGTCTGGGGGCGAGATGAAAACACCATATATTTT. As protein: CSVARVWGRDENTIYF.

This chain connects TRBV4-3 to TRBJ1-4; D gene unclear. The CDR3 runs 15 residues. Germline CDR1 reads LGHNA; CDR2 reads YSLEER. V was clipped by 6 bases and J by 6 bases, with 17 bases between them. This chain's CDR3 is CASRRHPAEDEKLFF. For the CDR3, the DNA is TGCGCCAGCAGAAGACACCCTGCAGAGGATGAAAAACTGTTTTTT.

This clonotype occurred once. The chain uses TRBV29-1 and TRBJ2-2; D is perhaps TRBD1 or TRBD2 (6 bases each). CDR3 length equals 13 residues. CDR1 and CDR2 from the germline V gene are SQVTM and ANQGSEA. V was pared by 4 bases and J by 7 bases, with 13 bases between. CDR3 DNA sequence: TGCAGCGTTGGGACAGCCGGGGGCGGGGAGCTGTTTTTT. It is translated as CSVGTAGGGELFF.

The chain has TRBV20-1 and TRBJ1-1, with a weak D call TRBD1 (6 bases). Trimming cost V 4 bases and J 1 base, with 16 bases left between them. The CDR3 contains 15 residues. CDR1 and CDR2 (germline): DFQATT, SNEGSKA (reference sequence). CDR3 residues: CSATIPQQGNTEAFF. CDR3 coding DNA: TGCAGTGCTACCATTCCACAACAGGGGAACACTGAAGCTTTCTTT.

The CDR3 bases are TGTGCCAGCGGAGCGGGAGGGTTCTCTGGGGCCAACGTCCTGACTTTC. Amino acids: CASGAGGFSGANVLTF. This chain connects TRBV9 to TRBJ2-6; TRBD2 agrees at 10 bases. The length of the CDR3 is 16 residues. Germline V CDR1 and CDR2: SGDLS, YYNGEE. Unmatched junction bases numbered 4, after V lost 7 bases and J lost 0 bases.

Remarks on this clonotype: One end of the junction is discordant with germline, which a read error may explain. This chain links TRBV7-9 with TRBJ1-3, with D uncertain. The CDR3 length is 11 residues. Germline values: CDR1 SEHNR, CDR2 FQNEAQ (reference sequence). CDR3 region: CASSFGLLLDF. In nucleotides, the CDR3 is TGTGCCAGCAGCTTTGGGCTACTACTGGATTTT. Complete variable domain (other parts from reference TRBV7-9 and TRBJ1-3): DTGVSQNPRHKITKRGQNVTFRCDPISEHNRLYWYRQTLGQGPEFLTYFQNEAQLEKSRLLSDRFSAERPKGSFSTLEIQRTEQGDSAMYLCASSFGLLLDFGEGSWLTVV.